The text below deals with one TCR beta chain. Its antigen is still unknown. The same CDR3 can be traced to other DNA sequences in this sample. Generated by immunoSEQ multiplex PCR, the TCRdb table keeps only in-frame clones and is missing some. The sample includes approximately 70,000 clones, over 75% of them seen just once. V lost 1 base and J 0 bases, leaving 10 bases between the germline ends. The CDR3 has 15 amino acids. Germline V gene sequence: CDR1 SGHDN, CDR2 FVKESK. This specimen belongs to a study of OX40 agonist ivuxolimab in advanced cancers. In the study overall: Three patients, one with hepatocellular carcinoma and two with cutaneous melanoma, responded partially. Findings of the study overall: Among T cells, CD8+ cells averaged more expanded clones than CD4+ cells. Both CD4+ and CD8+ T cell populations in blood had undergone clonal expansion by week 6 at 0.1 to 3.0 mg/kg.

Sequences were derived from CD4+ or CD8+ T cells sorted from blood, sampled in a trial of the OX40 agonist ivuxolimab. The J gene is TRBJ2-7, the V gene TRBV14; D might be TRBD2 (6 bases). This clonotype was obtained from an adult with an advanced solid tumor such as melanoma, head and neck, liver or kidney cancer. The CDR3 nucleotides read TGTGCCAGCAGCCAAGTTGGTAGCGGCTCCTACGAGCAGTACTTC. As protein: CASSQVGSGSYEQYF.